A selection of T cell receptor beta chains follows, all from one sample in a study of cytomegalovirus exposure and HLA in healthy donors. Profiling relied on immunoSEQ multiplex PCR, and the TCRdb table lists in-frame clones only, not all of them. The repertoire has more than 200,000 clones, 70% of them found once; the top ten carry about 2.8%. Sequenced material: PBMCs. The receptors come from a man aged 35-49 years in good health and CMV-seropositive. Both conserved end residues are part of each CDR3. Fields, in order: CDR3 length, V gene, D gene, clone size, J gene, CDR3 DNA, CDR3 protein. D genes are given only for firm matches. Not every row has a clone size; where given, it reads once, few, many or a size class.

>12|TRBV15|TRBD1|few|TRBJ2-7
TGTGCCACCGGGCAGGGGGCTTACGAGCAGTACTTC
CATGQGAYEQYF
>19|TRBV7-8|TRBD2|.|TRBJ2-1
TGTGCCAGCAGCTCGTTCCCCTTGACTAGCGGGGGGGCCTACAATGAGCAGTTCTTC
CASSSFPLTSGGAYNEQFF
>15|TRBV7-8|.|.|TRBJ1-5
TGTGCCAGCAGCTCAACGGAGCAGGGCGGTCAGCCCCAGCATTTT
CASSSTEQGGQPQHF
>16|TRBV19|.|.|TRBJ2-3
TGTGCCAGTAGTATAGGTCCACGCGTTCCCACAGATACGCAGTATTTT
CASSIGPRVPTDTQYF
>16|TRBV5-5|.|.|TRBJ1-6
TGTGCCAGCAGCTCTCTAACAGGGAGCTATAATTCACCCCTCCACTTT
CASSSLTGSYNSPLHF
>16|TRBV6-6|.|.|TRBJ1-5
TGTGCCTGCAGCTCCCTTGACAGAGGAAGCAATCAGCCCCAGCATTTT
CACSSLDRGSNQPQHF
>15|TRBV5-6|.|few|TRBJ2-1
TGTGCCAGCAGACTGGGGAGGGGGGGCACCTATGAGCAGTTCTTC
CASRLGRGGTYEQFF
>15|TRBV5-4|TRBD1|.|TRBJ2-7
TGTGCCAGCAGCCCCGAAGGGACAGGGGTTGACGAGCAGTACTTC
CASSPEGTGVDEQYF
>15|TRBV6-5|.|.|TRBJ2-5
TGTGCCAGCACCCCCGCGGAGGAAGGAGGAGAGACCCAGTACTTC
CASTPAEEGGETQYF
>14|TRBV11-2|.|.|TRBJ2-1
TGTGCCAGCAGCCCCACTCGGTCAGGAAATGAGCAGTTCTTC
CASSPTRSGNEQFF
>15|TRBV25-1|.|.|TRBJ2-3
TGTGCCAGCAGTGCCCTAGAGTCCAATGCAGATACGCAGTATTTT
CASSALESNADTQYF
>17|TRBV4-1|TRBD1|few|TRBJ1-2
TGCGCCAGCAGCCAAGAAGCCCTTACAGGGGTTTTCCGGGGCTACACCTTC
CASSQEALTGVFRGYTF
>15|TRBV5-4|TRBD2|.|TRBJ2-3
TGTGCCAGCAGCCCGGGGACTAGCTCCACAGATACGCAGTATTTT
CASSPGTSSTDTQYF
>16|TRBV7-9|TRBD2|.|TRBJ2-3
TGTTCCAGCAGCATGCAGCTAGCGGGCGGCACAGATACGCAGTATTTT
CSSSMQLAGGTDTQYF
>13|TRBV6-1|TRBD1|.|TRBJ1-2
TGTGCCAGCAGTGTGGGACAGAACTATGGCTACACCTTC
CASSVGQNYGYTF
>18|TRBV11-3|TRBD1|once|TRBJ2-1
TGTGCCAGCAGCTTTGGTGTGGGTGTAGGGACAGGGCTCGATGAGCAGTTCTTC
CASSFGVGVGTGLDEQFF
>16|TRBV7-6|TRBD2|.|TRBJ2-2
TGTGCCAGCAGCCCAGCGGGGGTACGGAACACCGGGGAGCTGTTTTTT
CASSPAGVRNTGELFF
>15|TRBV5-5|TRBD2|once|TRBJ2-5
TGTGCCAGCAGGGCCCGGGGAGCGGGGGGGGAGACCCAGTACTTC
CASRARGAGGETQYF
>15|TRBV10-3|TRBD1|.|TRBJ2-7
TGTGCCATCAGTGAGACAGGGGAAAGCTCCTACGAGCAGTACTTC
CAISETGESSYEQYF
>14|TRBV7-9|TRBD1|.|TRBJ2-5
TGTGCCAGCAGCTGGACAGGGCCCCAAGAGACCCAGTACTTC
CASSWTGPQETQYF
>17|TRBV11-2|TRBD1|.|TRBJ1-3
TGTGCCAGCAGCGCCCGTCCGACAGGGGGGAATGGAAACACCATATATTTT
CASSARPTGGNGNTIYF
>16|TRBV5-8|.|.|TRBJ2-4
TGTGCCAGCAGCTTGTACATCGGACAGCCACGGGACATTCAGTACTTC
CASSLYIGQPRDIQYF
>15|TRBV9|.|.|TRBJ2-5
TGTGCCAGCAGCGTAGGTCCCAGGGCCGAAGAGACCCAGTACTTC
CASSVGPRAEETQYF
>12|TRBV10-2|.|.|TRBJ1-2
TGCGCCAGCAGTGAGAATGGGGGCGGCTACACCTTC
CASSENGGGYTF
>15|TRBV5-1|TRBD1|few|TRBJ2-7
TGCGCCAGCAGCTTGGGGGCCGGGACAGTCTACGAGCAGTACTTC
CASSLGAGTVYEQYF
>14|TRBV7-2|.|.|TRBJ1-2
TGTGCCAGCAGCTTAGTGGCGGAAGGCTATGGCTACACCTTC
CASSLVAEGYGYTF
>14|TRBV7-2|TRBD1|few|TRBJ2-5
TGTGCCAGCAGCTCGGGACAGCAACAAGAGACCCAGTACTTC
CASSSGQQQETQYF
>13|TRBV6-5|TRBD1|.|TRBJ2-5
TGTGCCAGCAGCAGCCCCGGGACAGCGTCCCAGTACTTC
CASSSPGTASQYF
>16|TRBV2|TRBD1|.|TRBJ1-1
TGTGCCAGCAGTGATCCGGGACAGGGACTGAACACTGAAGCTTTCTTT
CASSDPGQGLNTEAFF
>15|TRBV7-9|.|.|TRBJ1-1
TGTGCCAGCAGCTTACTGGCGGGAATGAACACTGAAGCTTTCTTT
CASSLLAGMNTEAFF
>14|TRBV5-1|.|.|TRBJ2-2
TGCGCCAGCCGGGCGGGGGCGGACACCGGGGAGCTGTTTTTT
CASRAGADTGELFF
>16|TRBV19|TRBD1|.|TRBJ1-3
TGTGCCAGTAGTCCCCGGGACAGGGGGTCTGGAAACACCATATATTTT
CASSPRDRGSGNTIYF
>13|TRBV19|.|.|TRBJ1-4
TGTGCCACCAGACAGTCAACTAATGAAAAACTGTTTTTT
CATRQSTNEKLFF
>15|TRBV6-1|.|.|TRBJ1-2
TGTGCCAGCAGTGAAGGCGGCCAGGGAATCTATGGCTACACCTTC
CASSEGGQGIYGYTF
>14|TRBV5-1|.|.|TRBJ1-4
TGCGCCAGCACCCCGGACACGGGGGGCGAAAAACTGTTTTTT
CASTPDTGGEKLFF
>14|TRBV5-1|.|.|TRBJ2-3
TGCGCCAGCAGCCCCGGGACTAGCACAGATACGCAGTATTTT
CASSPGTSTDTQYF
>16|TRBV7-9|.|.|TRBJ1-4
TGTGCCAGCAGCTTAGAGGCGGCCATTACTAATGAAAAACTGTTTTTT
CASSLEAAITNEKLFF
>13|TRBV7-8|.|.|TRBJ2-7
TGTGCCAGCAGCTTACCCCCAGGGAACGAGCAGTACTTC
CASSLPPGNEQYF
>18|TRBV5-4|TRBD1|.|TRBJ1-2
TGTGCCAGCAGCTCCCCCGGGACAGGGGGCGCCTGGGAGGCTGGCTACACCTTC
CASSSPGTGGAWEAGYTF
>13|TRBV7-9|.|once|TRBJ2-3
TGTTCCAGCAGGGCGGGGAACACAGATACGCAGTATTTT
CSSRAGNTDTQYF
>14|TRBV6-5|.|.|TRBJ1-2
TGTGCCAGCAGTTACGAGGCAGGGCCCTCTGGCTACACCTTC
CASSYEAGPSGYTF
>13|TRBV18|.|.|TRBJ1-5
TGTGCCAGCTCACCACCCGGCAATCAGCCCCAGCATTTT
CASSPPGNQPQHF
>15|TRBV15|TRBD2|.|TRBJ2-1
TGTGCCACCAGCAGAGGAGCGGGGGCCTACAATGAGCAGTTCTTC
CATSRGAGAYNEQFF
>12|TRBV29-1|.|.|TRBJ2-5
TGCAGCTTTACTGACAGTCAAGAGACCCAGTACTTC
CSFTDSQETQYF
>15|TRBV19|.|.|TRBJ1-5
TGTGCCAGTAGTTCCGCGGGGTATAGCAATCAGCCCCAGCATTTT
CASSSAGYSNQPQHF
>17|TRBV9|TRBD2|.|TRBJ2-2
TGTGCCAGCAGCGTAGTGCCTAGCGGGGGGCGCGCCGGGGAGCTGTTTTTT
CASSVVPSGGRAGELFF
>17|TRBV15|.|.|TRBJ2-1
TGTGCCACCAGCAGAGAACGGGAAAACCCTATGAACAATGAGCAGTTCTTC
CATSRERENPMNNEQFF
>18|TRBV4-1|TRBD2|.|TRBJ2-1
TGCGCCAGCAGCCAAGATGGGTCGGGGACTAGCGGCCAAGGGGAGCAGTTCTTC
CASSQDGSGTSGQGEQFF
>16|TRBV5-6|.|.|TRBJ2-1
TGTGCCAGCAGCTTAGGGCAGGGGAGCTCCTACAATGAGCAGTTCTTC
CASSLGQGSSYNEQFF
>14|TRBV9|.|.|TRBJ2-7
TGTGCCAGCAGCGTAGGGGTTGGTCCGGGAGTGCAGTACTTC
CASSVGVGPGVQYF
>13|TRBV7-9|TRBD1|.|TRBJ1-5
TGTGCCAGCAGCTTACAGGGGGTTCAGCCCCAGCATTTT
CASSLQGVQPQHF
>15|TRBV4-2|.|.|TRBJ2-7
TGTGCCAGCAGCCAAGAACCAGGGGAATCGAGCGAGCAGTACTTC
CASSQEPGESSEQYF
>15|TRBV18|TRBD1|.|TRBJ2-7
TGTGCCAGCACTACTCCCCGGGACAGGGACTACGAGCAGTACTTC
CASTTPRDRDYEQYF
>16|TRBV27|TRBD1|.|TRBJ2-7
TGTGCCAGCAGTTTATCCTGGGACAGGGGCTTGTACGAGCAGTACTTC
CASSLSWDRGLYEQYF
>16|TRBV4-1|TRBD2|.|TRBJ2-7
TGCGCCAGCAGCCGAGTAGCGGGGAGTAGCTCCTACGAGCAGTACTTC
CASSRVAGSSSYEQYF
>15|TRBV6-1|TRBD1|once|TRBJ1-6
TGTGCCAGCAGTCCAAACCGACAGGGACGCTCACCCCTCCACTTT
CASSPNRQGRSPLHF
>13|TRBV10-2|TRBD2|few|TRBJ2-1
TGCGCCACGACTAGCGGGGGGTGGAATGAGCAGTTCTTC
CATTSGGWNEQFF
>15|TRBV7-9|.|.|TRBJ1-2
TGTTCCAGCAGCGTATACAGGAGCACCCAGGATGGCTACACCTTC
CSSSVYRSTQDGYTF
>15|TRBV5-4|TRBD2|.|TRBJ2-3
TGTGCCAGCAGTTATCTGGCGGGGGGGCCGGATACGCAGTATTTT
CASSYLAGGPDTQYF
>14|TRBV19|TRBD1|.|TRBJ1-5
TGTGCCAGTAGTAAAGGGACAGGTAATCAGCCCCAGCATTTT
CASSKGTGNQPQHF